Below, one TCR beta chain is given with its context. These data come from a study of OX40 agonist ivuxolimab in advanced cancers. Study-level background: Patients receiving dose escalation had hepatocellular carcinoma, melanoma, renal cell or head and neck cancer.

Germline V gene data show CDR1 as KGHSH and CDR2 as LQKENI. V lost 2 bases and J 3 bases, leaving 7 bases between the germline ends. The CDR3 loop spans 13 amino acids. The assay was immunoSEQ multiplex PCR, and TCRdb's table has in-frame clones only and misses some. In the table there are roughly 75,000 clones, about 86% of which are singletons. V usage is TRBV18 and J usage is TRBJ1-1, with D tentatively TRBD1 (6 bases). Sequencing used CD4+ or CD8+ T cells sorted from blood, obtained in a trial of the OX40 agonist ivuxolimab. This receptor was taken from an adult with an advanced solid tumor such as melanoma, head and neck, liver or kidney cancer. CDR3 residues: CASSPRGDTEAFF. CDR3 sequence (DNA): TGTGCCAGCTCACCAAGGGGGGACACTGAAGCTTTCTTT.